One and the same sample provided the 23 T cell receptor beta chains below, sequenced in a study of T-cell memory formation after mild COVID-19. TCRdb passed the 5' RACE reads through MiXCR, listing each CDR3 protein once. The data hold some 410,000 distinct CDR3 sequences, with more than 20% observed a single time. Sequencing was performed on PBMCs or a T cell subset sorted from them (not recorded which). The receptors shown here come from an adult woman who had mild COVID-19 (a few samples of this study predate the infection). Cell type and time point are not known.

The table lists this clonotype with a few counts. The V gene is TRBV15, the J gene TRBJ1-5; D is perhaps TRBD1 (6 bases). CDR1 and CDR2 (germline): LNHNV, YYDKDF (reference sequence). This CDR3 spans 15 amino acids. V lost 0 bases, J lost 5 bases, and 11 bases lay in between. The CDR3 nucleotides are TGTGCCACCAGCAGAGAAGGGGACACCCATCAGCCCCAGCATTTT. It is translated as CATSREGDTHQPQHF.

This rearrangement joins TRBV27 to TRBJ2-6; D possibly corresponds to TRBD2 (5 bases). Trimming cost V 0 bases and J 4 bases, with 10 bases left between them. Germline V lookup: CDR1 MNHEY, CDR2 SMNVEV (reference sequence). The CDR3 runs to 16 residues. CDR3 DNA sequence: TGTGCCAGCAGTTTATCGGGGAGTCCCGGGGCCAACGTCCTGACTTTC. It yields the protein CASSLSGSPGANVLTF.

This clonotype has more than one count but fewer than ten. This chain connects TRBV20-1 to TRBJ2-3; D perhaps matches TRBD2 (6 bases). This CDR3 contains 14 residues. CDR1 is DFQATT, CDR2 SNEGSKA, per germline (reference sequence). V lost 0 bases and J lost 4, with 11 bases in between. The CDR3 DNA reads TGCAGTGCTAGAGATAGCGGCCGCGCAGATACGCAGTATTTT. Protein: CSARDSGRADTQYF.

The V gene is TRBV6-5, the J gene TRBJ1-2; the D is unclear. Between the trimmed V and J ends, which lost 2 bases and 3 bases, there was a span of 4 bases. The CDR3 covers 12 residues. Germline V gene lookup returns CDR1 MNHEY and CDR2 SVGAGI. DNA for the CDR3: TGTGCCAGCAGTTACGGCCACTATGGCTACACCTTC. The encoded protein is CASSYGHYGYTF.

For the CDR3, the DNA is TGCAGTGCTAGAGGCCCGGAGGGAATTGGGACCCAGTACTTC. This codes for CSARGPEGIGTQYF. J is TRBJ2-5 and V is TRBV20-1, with D tentatively TRBD2 (6 bases). The ends were cut back, 1 base at V and 7 bases at J, with 16 bases in the middle. Looked up from germline, CDR1 is DFQATT and CDR2 is SNEGSKA (reference sequence). This CDR3 contains 14 residues.

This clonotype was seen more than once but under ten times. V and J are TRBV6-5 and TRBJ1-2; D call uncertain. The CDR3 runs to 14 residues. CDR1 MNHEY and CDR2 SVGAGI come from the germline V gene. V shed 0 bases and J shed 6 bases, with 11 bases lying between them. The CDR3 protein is CASSYSLGRDGYTF. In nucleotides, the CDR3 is TGTGCCAGCAGTTACTCGTTGGGTAGGGATGGCTACACCTTC.

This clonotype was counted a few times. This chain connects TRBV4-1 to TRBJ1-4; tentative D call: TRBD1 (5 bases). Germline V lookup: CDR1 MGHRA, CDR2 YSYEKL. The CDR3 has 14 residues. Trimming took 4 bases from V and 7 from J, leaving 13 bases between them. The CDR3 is CASSREGQGEKLFF. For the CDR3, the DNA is TGCGCCAGCAGCCGAGAGGGTCAGGGTGAAAAACTGTTTTTT.

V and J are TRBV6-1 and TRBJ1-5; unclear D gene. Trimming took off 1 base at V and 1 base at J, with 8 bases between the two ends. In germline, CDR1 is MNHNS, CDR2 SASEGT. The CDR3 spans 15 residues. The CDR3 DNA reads TGTGCCAGCAGTGAAGAGGGCTTAAGCAATCAGCCCCAGCATTTT. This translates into CASSEEGLSNQPQHF.

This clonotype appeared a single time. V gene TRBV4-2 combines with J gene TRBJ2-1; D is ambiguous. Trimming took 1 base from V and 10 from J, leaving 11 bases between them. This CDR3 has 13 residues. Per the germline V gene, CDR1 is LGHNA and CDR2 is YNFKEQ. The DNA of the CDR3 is TGTGCCAGCAGCCAAGGAACACTTGGAGAGCAGTTCTTC. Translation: CASSQGTLGEQFF.

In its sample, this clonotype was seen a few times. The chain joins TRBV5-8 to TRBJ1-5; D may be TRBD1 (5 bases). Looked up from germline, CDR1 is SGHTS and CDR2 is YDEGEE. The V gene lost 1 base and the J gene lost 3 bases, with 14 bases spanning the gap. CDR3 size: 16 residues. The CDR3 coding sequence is TGTGCCAGCAGCTTGCTTACGACAGTAAACAATCAGCCCCAGCATTTT. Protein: CASSLLTTVNNQPQHF.

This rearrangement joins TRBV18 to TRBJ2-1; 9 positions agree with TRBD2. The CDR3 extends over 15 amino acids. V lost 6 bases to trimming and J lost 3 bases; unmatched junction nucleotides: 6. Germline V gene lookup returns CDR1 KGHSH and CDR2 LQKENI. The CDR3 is CASSSGTSLYNEQFF. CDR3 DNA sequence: TGTGCCAGCTCGTCCGGGACTAGCCTCTACAATGAGCAGTTCTTC.

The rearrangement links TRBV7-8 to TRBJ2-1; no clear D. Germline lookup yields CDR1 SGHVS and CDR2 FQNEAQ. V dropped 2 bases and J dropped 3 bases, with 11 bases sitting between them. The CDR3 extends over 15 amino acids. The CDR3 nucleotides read TGTGCCAGCAGCTTAATGGTCTTGCTCTACAATGAGCAGTTCTTC. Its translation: CASSLMVLLYNEQFF.

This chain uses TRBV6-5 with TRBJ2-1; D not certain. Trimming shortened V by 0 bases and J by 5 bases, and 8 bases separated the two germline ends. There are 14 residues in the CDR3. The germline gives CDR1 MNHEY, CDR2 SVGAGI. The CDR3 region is CASSYSHNDNEQFF. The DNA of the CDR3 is TGTGCCAGCAGTTACTCGCACAATGACAATGAGCAGTTCTTC.

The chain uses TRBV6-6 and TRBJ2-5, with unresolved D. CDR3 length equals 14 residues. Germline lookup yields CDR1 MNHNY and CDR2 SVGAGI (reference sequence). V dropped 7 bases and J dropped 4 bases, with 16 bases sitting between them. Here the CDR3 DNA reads TGTGCCAGCACCCAAAGGAGCTCCGCAGAGACCCAGTACTTC. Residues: CASTQRSSAETQYF.

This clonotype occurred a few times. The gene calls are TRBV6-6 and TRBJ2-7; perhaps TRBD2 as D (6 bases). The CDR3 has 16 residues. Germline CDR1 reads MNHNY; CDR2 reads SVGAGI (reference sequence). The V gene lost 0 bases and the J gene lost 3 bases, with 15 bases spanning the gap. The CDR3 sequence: CASSYSPPGTHYEQYF. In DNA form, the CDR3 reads TGTGCCAGCAGTTACTCGCCGCCCGGGACTCACTACGAGCAGTACTTC.

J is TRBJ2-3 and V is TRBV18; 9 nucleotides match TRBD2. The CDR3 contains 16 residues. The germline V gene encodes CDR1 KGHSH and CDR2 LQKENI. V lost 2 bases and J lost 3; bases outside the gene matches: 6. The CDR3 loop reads CASSPSSGRWTDTQYF. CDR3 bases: TGTGCCAGCTCACCAAGCAGCGGGAGGTGGACAGATACGCAGTATTTT.

DNA of the CDR3: TGTGCCACCAGCAGAGAACGCGGGGGGGCCAGGGATACGCAGTATTTT. This translates into CATSRERGGARDTQYF. The chain recombines TRBV15 with TRBJ2-3; 9 bases agree with TRBD2. CDR1 and CDR2 from the germline V gene are LNHNV and YYDKDF (reference sequence). The CDR3 length is 16 residues. V gave up 0 bases and J gave up 6 bases; unmatched junction bases: 7.

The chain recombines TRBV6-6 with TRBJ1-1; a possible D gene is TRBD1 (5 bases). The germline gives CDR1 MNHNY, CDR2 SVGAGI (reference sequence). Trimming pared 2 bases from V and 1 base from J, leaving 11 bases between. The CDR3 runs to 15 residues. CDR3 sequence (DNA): TGTGCCAGCAGTTACGTCATCAGGGAGAACACTGAAGCTTTCTTT. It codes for CASSYVIRENTEAFF.

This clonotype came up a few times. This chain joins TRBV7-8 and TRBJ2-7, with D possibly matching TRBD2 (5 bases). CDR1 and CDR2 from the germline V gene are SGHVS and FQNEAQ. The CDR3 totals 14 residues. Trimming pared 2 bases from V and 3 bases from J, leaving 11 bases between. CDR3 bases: TGTGCCAGCAGCTTACGCCGTGCGGGCTACGAGCAGTACTTC. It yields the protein CASSLRRAGYEQYF. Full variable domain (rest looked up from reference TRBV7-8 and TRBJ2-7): GAGVSQSPRYKVAKRGQDVALRCDPISGHVSLFWYQQALGQGPEFLTYFQNEAQLDKSGLPSDRFFAERPEGSVSTLKIQRTQQEDSAVYLCASSLRRAGYEQYFGPGTRLTVT.

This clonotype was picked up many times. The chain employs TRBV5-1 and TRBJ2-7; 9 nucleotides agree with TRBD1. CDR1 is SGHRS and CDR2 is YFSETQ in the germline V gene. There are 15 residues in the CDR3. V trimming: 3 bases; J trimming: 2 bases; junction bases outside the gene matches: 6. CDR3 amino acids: CASSSPGQGTYEQYF. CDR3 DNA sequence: TGCGCCAGCAGCTCGCCGGGACAGGGAACCTACGAGCAGTACTTC.

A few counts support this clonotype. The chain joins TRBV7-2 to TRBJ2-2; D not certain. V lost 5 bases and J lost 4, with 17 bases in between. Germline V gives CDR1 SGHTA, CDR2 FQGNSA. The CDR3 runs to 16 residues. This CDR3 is CASSLQTIRGTGELFF. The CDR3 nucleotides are TGTGCCAGCAGCCTCCAGACGATCCGCGGCACCGGGGAGCTGTTTTTT.

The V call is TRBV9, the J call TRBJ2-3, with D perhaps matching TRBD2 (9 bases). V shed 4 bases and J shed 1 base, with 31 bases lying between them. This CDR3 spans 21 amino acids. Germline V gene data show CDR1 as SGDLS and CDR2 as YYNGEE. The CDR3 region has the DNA TGTGCCAGCAGCTCCCGACAGGGGAGCTTTACTGGCGGGAGGGGCACAGATACGCAGTATTTT. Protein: CASSSRQGSFTGGRGTDTQYF. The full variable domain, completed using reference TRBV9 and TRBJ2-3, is DSGVTQTPKHLITATGQRVTLRCSPRSGDLSVYWYQQSLDQGLQFLIQYYNGEERAKGNILERFSAQQFPDLHSELNLSSLELGDSALYFCASSSRQGSFTGGRGTDTQYFGPGTRLTVL.

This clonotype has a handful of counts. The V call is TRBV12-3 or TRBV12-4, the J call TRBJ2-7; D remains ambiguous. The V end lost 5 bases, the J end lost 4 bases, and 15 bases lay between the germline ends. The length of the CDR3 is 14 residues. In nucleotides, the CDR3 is TGTGCCAGCAGTCCACCCCACCCCTTGTACGAGCAGTACTTC. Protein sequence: CASSPPHPLYEQYF.